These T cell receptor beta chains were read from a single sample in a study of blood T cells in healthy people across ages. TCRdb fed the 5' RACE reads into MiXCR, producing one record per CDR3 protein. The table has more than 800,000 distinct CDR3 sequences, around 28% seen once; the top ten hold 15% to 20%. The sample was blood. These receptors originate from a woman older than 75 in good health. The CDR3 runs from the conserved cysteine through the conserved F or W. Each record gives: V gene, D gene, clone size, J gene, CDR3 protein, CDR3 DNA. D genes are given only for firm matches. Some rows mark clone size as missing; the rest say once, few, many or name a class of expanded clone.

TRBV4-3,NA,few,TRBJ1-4,CASSQDLGLGEKLFF,TGCGCCAGCAGCCAAGATCTGGGCCTGGGGGAAAAACTGTTTTTT
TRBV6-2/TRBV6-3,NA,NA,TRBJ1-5,CVSSSIQGRSNQPQHF,TGTGTCAGCAGTTCGATTCAGGGGAGGAGCAATCAGCCCCAGCATTTT
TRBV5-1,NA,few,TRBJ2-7,CASSLWSGPYGQYF,TGCGCCAGCAGCTTGTGGTCAGGTCCCTACGGGCAGTACTTC
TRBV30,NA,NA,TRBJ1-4,CAWSPSGDGVWFF,TGTGCCTGGAGCCCCTCAGGGGACGGGGTTTGGTTTTTT
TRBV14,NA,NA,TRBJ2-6,CASPLDSTGANVLTF,TGTGCCAGCCCCCTCGACAGCACGGGGGCCAACGTCCTGACTTTC
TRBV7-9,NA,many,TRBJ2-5,CASSLSATQETQYF,TGTGCCAGCAGCTTATCGGCAACCCAAGAGACCCAGTACTTC
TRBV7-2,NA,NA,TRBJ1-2,CASSLVGSQGSGYGYTF,TGTGCCAGCAGCTTAGTCGGTTCACAGGGTTCAGGCTATGGCTACACCTTC
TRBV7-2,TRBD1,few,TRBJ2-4,CASSRQGARGIQYF,TGTGCCAGCAGCCGACAGGGGGCGCGGGGCATTCAGTACTTC
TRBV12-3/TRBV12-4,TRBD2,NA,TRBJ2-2,CASSLASGGDTGELFF,TGTGCCAGCAGTTTAGCGAGCGGGGGCGACACCGGGGAGCTGTTTTTT
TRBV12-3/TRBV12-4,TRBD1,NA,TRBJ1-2,CASRYGQDSYGYTF,TGTGCCAGCAGATACGGACAGGATTCCTATGGCTACACCTTC
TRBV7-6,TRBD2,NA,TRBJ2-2,CASSLWASGATNTGELFF,TGTGCCAGCAGCTTATGGGCTAGCGGGGCCACGAACACCGGGGAGCTGTTTTTT
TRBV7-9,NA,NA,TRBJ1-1,CASSFARETEAFF,TGTGCCAGCAGCTTTGCGAGGGAAACTGAAGCTTTCTTT
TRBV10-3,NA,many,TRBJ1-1,CAISEFMNTEAFF,TGTGCCATCAGTGAATTCATGAACACTGAAGCTTTCTTT
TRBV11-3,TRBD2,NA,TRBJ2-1,CASSDPRGGRSGQNERFF,TGTGCCAGCAGCGACCCCCGGGGGGGACGGTCGGGTCAGAATGAGCGGTTCTTC
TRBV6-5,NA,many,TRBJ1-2,CASSYGATNYGYTF,TGTGCCAGCAGTTACGGAGCGACTAACTATGGCTACACCTTC
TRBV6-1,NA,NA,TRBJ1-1,CASSEGGGHTEAFF,TGTGCCAGCAGTGAAGGGGGAGGGCACACTGAAGCTTTCTTT
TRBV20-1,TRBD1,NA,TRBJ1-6,CSASSQGQAYSPLHF,TGCAGTGCTAGCTCCCAGGGACAGGCTTATTCACCCCTCCACTTT
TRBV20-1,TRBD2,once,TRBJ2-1,CSATGTSGADEQFF,TGCAGTGCCACCGGGACTAGCGGAGCTGATGAGCAGTTCTTC
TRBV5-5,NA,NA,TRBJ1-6,CASRNEAGGRAPHF,TGTGCCAGCAGAAACGAGGCGGGGGGCAGAGCCCCCCACTTT
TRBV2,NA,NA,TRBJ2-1,CASKLNQGYEQFF,TGTGCCAGCAAATTAAATCAGGGATATGAGCAGTTCTTC
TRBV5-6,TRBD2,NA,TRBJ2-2,CASSRGLAAGELFF,TGTGCCAGCAGCCGGGGACTAGCAGCCGGGGAGCTGTTTTTT
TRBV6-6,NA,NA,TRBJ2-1,CAVWDPGVTGNEQFF,TGTGCCGTATGGGATCCAGGGGTAACGGGCAATGAGCAGTTCTTC
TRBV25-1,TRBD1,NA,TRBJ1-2,CASSDSPGQGNYGYTF,TGTGCCAGCAGTGACTCTCCGGGACAGGGTAACTATGGCTACACCTTC
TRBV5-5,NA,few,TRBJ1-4,CASSFQGLTNEKLFF,TGTGCCAGCAGCTTCCAGGGGCTAACTAATGAAAAACTGTTTTTT
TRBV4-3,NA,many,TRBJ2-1,CASSQAPPGPSEQFF,TGCGCCAGCAGCCAAGCCCCCCCAGGGCCAAGTGAGCAGTTCTTC
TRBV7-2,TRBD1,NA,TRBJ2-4,CASSLIFEGDRVYERYF,TGTGCCAGTAGCTTAATTTTCGAGGGGGACAGGGTCTACGAGCGGTACTTC
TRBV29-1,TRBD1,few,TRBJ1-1,CSVDTGATNTEAFF,TGCAGCGTTGACACAGGGGCGACGAACACTGAAGCTTTCTTT
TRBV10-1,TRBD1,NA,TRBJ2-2,CASSESGGAWTGELFF,TGCGCCAGCAGTGAATCAGGGGGCGCTTGGACCGGGGAGCTGTTTTTT
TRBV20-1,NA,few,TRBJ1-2,CSARGETSDYGYTF,TGCAGTGCTAGGGGGGAGACGTCGGACTATGGCTACACCTTC
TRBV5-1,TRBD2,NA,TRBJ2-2,CASGFVVAGDTGELFF,TGCGCCAGCGGCTTCGTTGTGGCGGGAGACACCGGGGAGCTGTTTTTT
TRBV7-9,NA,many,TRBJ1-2,CASSLEGHYGYTF,TGTGCCAGCAGCTTAGAGGGTCACTATGGCTACACCTTC
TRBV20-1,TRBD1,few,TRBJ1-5,CSTGGGQSNQPQHF,TGCAGTACAGGGGGGGGGCAGAGCAATCAGCCCCAGCATTTT
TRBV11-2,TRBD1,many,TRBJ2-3,CASSGQGAISDTQYF,TGTGCCAGCAGCGGACAGGGGGCTATTTCAGATACGCAGTATTTT
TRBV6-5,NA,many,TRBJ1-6,CASSNPGYNSPLHF,TGTGCCAGCAGTAACCCCGGTTATAATTCACCCCTCCACTTT
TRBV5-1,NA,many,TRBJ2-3,CASSLEAALGTQYF,TGCGCCAGCAGCTTGGAGGCGGCACTAGGTACGCAGTATTTT
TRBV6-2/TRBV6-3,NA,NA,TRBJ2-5,CASSTGLQGTQYF,TGTGCCAGCAGTACCGGGCTACAGGGGACCCAGTACTTC
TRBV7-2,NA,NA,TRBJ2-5,CASSSRGRIRETQYF,TGTGCCAGCAGCTCGAGAGGCCGAATCCGGGAGACCCAGTACTTC
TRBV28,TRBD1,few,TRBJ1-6,CASSSGTGISPLHF,TGTGCCAGCAGCTCCGGGACAGGGATTTCACCCCTCCACTTT
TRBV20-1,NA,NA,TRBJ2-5,CSVRDWRAGALIQETQYF,TGCAGTGTTAGAGATTGGCGGGCGGGGGCGCTCATCCAAGAGACCCAGTACTTC
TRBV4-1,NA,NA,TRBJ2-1,CASSQDGSKGEQFF,TGCGCCAGCAGCCAAGATGGGTCAAAGGGCGAGCAGTTCTTC
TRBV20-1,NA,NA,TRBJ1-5,CSAKINSGNQPQHF,TGCAGTGCAAAAATCAATAGCGGCAATCAGCCCCAGCATTTT
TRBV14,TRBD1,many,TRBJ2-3,CASSHRQGLGDTQYF,TGTGCCAGCAGCCACCGACAGGGGCTGGGAGATACGCAGTATTTT
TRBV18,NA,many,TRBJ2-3,CASSPFQGADTQYF,TGTGCCAGCTCACCATTTCAGGGCGCAGATACGCAGTATTTT
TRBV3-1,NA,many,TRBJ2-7,CASSQDFTAEQYF,TGTGCCAGCAGCCAAGATTTCACGGCGGAGCAGTACTTC
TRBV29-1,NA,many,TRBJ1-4,CSVGVSREVEKLFF,TGCAGCGTTGGAGTTAGCAGGGAGGTTGAAAAACTGTTTTTT
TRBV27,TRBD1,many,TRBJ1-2,CASSSPGGRGYTF,TGTGCCAGCAGTTCCCCAGGGGGCAGGGGCTACACCTTC
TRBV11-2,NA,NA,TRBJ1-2,CASSPGEPGTYGYTF,TGTGCCAGCAGCCCGGGGGAGCCAGGTACCTATGGCTACACCTTC
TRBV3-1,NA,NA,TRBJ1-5,CASSQDAGGNQPQHF,TGTGCCAGCAGCCAAGATGCAGGGGGCAATCAGCCCCAGCATTTT
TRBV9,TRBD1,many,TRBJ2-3,CASSAPTGGFEDTQYF,TGTGCCAGCAGCGCCCCGACAGGGGGATTTGAGGATACGCAGTATTTT